The 26 T cell receptor beta chains in this list originate from one sample, sequenced in a study of shared clonotypes between healthy human individuals (dated by TCRdb to 2020 to 2021). The library was prepared using the immunoSEQ multiplex PCR assay. As stored in TCRdb, this immuneACCESS dataset retains in-frame rearrangements with V and J assigned. A fraction of the clones does not appear; measured against another copy, unresolved V genes explain less than half of the discrepancy, and the remainder lacks a known reason. Across this sample there are 550,000 to 700,000 clones, with around three quarters seen only once. Around 2% of the sample comes from the top ten. Source material: memory CD4+ T cells sorted from blood. The label giving this sample's cell subset or site can be read as: CD45RA-negative fraction. The receptors come from a woman in her twenties or thirties in good health.

This clone was seen at least ten times. The rearrangement uses TRBV11-3 and TRBJ1-3, with D unclear. From germline, CDR1 is SGHNT and CDR2 YENEEA. This CDR3 region has 17 residues. The germline V and J ends were trimmed by 2 bases and 0 bases, with 14 bases remaining between them. The CDR3 nucleotides read TGTGCCAGCAGCTTACCCGGGAACAGTCGCTCTGGAAACACCATATATTTT. Its translation is CASSLPGNSRSGNTIYF.

This clone was detected a few times. The V call is TRBV4-1, the J call TRBJ1-5; unclear D gene. The CDR3 loop spans 14 amino acids. The V end was cut by 0 bases, the J end by 5 bases, with 8 bases between. Germline V gives CDR1 MGHRA, CDR2 YSYEKL. The CDR3, as DNA: TGCGCCAGCAGCCAAGATAGGAATTATCAGCCCCAGCATTTT. This translates into CASSQDRNYQPQHF.

In this sample, this clone turned up a few times. This clone may be a read error of a much larger clone one base away. This same CDR3 is encoded by further DNA sequences in the sample. The V and J genes are TRBV5-1 and TRBJ2-1; TRBD2 matches 8 bases. Unmatched junction bases numbered 4, after V lost 1 base and J lost 4 bases. This CDR3 spans 15 amino acids. CDR1 and CDR2 from the germline V gene are SGHRS and YFSETQ. The DNA for the CDR3 is TGCGCCAGCAGCTTGTCGAGCGGGAGTTACAATGAGCAGTTCTTC. This sequence encodes CASSLSSGSYNEQFF.

V usage is TRBV29-1 and J usage is TRBJ2-7, with a weak D call TRBD1 (5 bases). The V gene's germline CDR1 is SQVTM and CDR2 ANQGSEA. Deletions cut 0 bases from V and 12 bases from J, with 12 bases between. The CDR3 totals 11 residues. CDR3: CSVEDDGARYF. For the CDR3, the DNA is TGCAGCGTTGAAGATGATGGGGCCCGGTACTTC.

This sequence joins TRBV6-4 and TRBJ1-5, with 7 positions matching TRBD1. This CDR3 spans 19 amino acids. The J segment lost 0 bases and the V segment lost 5 bases, leaving 16 bases of the junction unmatched. CDR1 and CDR2 from the germline V gene are MRHNA and SNTAGT. This CDR3 reads CASSRLRDTRGNSNQPQHF. CDR3 bases: TGTGCCAGCAGTCGACTGCGGGACACCAGGGGGAATAGCAATCAGCCCCAGCATTTT.

This clone appeared once. The chain recombines TRBV28 with TRBJ1-2; D gene uncertain. The V gene's germline CDR1 is MDHEN and CDR2 SYDVKM. Trimming shortened V by 5 bases and J by 0 bases, and 13 bases separated the two germline ends. This CDR3 is 15 amino acids long. The CDR3, as DNA: TGTGCCAGCAGTATTACATGGACCGCTAACTATGGCTACACCTTC. The encoded protein is CASSITWTANYGYTF.

This clone was observed a single time. The V and J genes are TRBV6-4 and TRBJ1-1; D is ambiguous. V dropped 5 bases and J dropped 3 bases, with 10 bases sitting between them. Germline CDR1 and CDR2: MRHNA and SNTAGT. This CDR3 has 13 amino acids. In DNA, the CDR3 is TGTGCCAGCAGTTCGACTCCGTACACTGAAGCTTTCTTT. Residues: CASSSTPYTEAFF.

This clone has a count of ten or more. The J gene is TRBJ1-2, the V gene TRBV28; the D is unclear. Trimming left V 3 bases short and J 8 bases short, with 10 bases between. CDR1 is MDHEN and CDR2 is SYDVKM in the germline V gene. The CDR3 is 12 amino acids. This CDR3 reads CASSFNGKGYTF. CDR3 nucleotide sequence: TGTGCCAGCAGTTTTAACGGGAAGGGCTACACCTTC.

The chain carries TRBV11-2 and TRBJ2-2; D possibly corresponds to TRBD2 (5 bases). The CDR3 totals 15 residues. Germline V lookup: CDR1 SGHAT, CDR2 FQNNGV. Trimming left V 2 bases short and J 1 base short, with 8 bases between. CDR3 in DNA: TGTGCCAGCAGCTTAATTCGGGGGAACACCGGGGAGCTGTTTTTT. This translates into CASSLIRGNTGELFF.

The CDR3 protein is CASSLPGQGHYGYTF. CDR3 DNA sequence: TGTGCCAGCAGTTTACCGGGACAGGGTCACTATGGCTACACCTTC. The chain employs TRBV6-1 and TRBJ1-2, with 9 bases aligning to TRBD1. Per the germline V gene, CDR1 is MNHNS and CDR2 is SASEGT. V dropped 5 bases and J dropped 3; count of bases not matched to a gene: 7. The CDR3 has 15 amino acids.

The genes are TRBV27 and TRBJ1-2, with TRBD1 as a possible D gene (6 bases). The ends were cut back, 3 bases at V and 2 bases at J, with 10 bases in the middle. Germline V gene sequence: CDR1 MNHEY, CDR2 SMNVEV (reference sequence). CDR3 size: 14 residues. In nucleotides, the CDR3 is TGTGCCAGCAGTTTCCAGGGGCGAAACTATGGCTACACCTTC. Translation gives CASSFQGRNYGYTF.

The chain joins TRBV5-8 to TRBJ1-1, with TRBD1 matching 8 bases. Germline CDR1 is SGHTS and CDR2 is YDEGEE. V lost 1 base to trimming and J lost 11 bases; unmatched junction nucleotides: 10. This CDR3 has 14 residues. The CDR3 sequence is CASSLRQGAVGAFF. The CDR3 bases are TGTGCCAGCAGCTTGAGGCAGGGGGCGGTCGGCGCTTTCTTT.

The chain is built from TRBV5-4 and TRBJ2-2, with TRBD1 matching 12 bases. The germline gives CDR1 SGHNT, CDR2 YYREEE (reference sequence). Losses at the gene ends were 3 bases for V and 6 bases for J; bases not matched to a gene: 6. The CDR3 totals 16 residues. This CDR3 reads CASSWPGQGASGELFF. CDR3 coding DNA: TGTGCCAGCAGCTGGCCGGGACAGGGGGCTTCCGGGGAGCTGTTTTTT.

This chain connects TRBV18 to TRBJ2-7; D may be TRBD2 (6 bases). The CDR3 spans 16 residues. Per germline, CDR1 KGHSH and CDR2 LQKENI. V lost 2 bases, J lost 1 base, and 15 bases lay in between. The CDR3 loop is CASSPIVGGRSYEQYF. Here the CDR3 DNA reads TGTGCCAGCTCACCAATTGTGGGGGGTCGTTCCTACGAGCAGTACTTC.

This chain connects TRBV7-8 to TRBJ2-7; D gene ambiguous. V lost 4 bases, J lost 0 bases, and 22 bases lay in between. The germline V gene has CDR1 SGHVS and CDR2 FQNEAQ. The CDR3 extends over 18 amino acids. The CDR3 protein is CASSSRPLNQISSYEQYF. The CDR3 DNA sequence: TGTGCCAGCAGCTCCCGGCCCCTTAACCAGATCAGCTCCTACGAGCAGTACTTC. Based on the CDR3 plus reference TRBV7-8 and TRBJ2-7, the full variable domain is GAGVSQSPRYKVAKRGQDVALRCDPISGHVSLFWYQQALGQGPEFLTYFQNEAQLDKSGLPSDRFFAERPEGSVSTLKIQRTQQEDSAVYLCASSSRPLNQISSYEQYFGPGTRLTVT.

The gene calls are TRBV2 and TRBJ2-7, with 8 bases aligning to TRBD1. The CDR3 length is 14 residues. V was pared by 6 bases and J by 0 bases, with 4 bases of the junction left unmatched. Germline assignment: CDR1 SNHLY and CDR2 FYNNEI. The CDR3 protein is CASRQTGDSYEQYF. CDR3 nucleotide sequence: TGTGCCAGCAGGCAGACAGGGGACTCCTACGAGCAGTACTTC.

Remarks on this clone: The identical CDR3 is also encoded by other nucleotide sequences in the sample. The chain couples TRBV19 to TRBJ2-3, with TRBD2 as a possible D gene (6 bases). V shed 9 bases and J shed 0 bases, with 13 bases lying between them. This CDR3 has 14 residues. Germline CDR1 LNHDA, CDR2 SQIVND (reference sequence). For the CDR3, the DNA is TGTGCCAGCAGACCAAGCGGGAGCACAGATACGCAGTATTTT. Translated: CASRPSGSTDTQYF.

This chain connects TRBV28 to TRBJ1-5; D uncertain. Trimming removed 11 bases at V and 0 bases at J, with 23 bases between. CDR1 and CDR2 from the germline V gene are MDHEN and SYDVKM. The CDR3 consists of 17 residues. The CDR3 spells CASHLRQTPYSNQPQHF. In DNA form, the CDR3 reads TGTGCCTCCCATCTCAGGCAAACCCCTTATAGCAATCAGCCCCAGCATTTT.

The rearrangement uses TRBV4-1 and TRBJ1-5; D uncertain. V was shortened by 2 bases and J by 5 bases, with 7 bases between the two germline ends. The length of the CDR3 is 13 residues. The germline CDR1 and CDR2 sequences are MGHRA and YSYEKL. The CDR3 coding sequence is TGCGCCAGCAGCCAACGAGGAGATCAGCCCCAGCATTTT. Protein product: CASSQRGDQPQHF.

This clone was observed a few times. Sequence at one end of the junction differs from germline and may be a read error. The chain couples TRBV7-7 to TRBJ2-7; D could derive from TRBD1 or TRBD2 (5 bases each). This CDR3 spans 13 amino acids. Germline values: CDR1 SSHAT, CDR2 FNYEAQ (reference sequence). CDR3 sequence reads: CASSDGTDSASHF. In DNA, the CDR3 is TGTGCCAGCAGCGATGGGACGGATTCTGCTTCGCACTTC. Full variable domain (outside the CDR3, taken from reference TRBV7-7 and TRBJ2-7): GAGVSQSPRYKVTKRGQDVTLRCDPISSHATLYWYQQALGQGPEFLTYFNYEAQPDKSGLPSDRFSAERPEGSISTLTIQRTEQRDSAMYRCASSDGTDSASHFGPGTRLTVT.

This clone occurred many times. The chain links TRBV4-1 to TRBJ2-3; D is uncertain. The CDR3 is 16 amino acids. The V gene's germline CDR1 is MGHRA and CDR2 YSYEKL. V lost 4 bases and J 0 bases, leaving 14 bases between the germline ends. The CDR3 coding sequence is TGCGCCAGCAGCCGAGACGGCACCGTTAGCACAGATACGCAGTATTTT. This gives the protein CASSRDGTVSTDTQYF.

This chain joins TRBV5-1 and TRBJ2-5; TRBD1 matches 8 bases. The CDR3 spans 15 residues. Germline loops: CDR1 SGHRS, CDR2 YFSETQ. V was clipped by 1 base and J by 5 bases; unmatched bases: 7. This CDR3 reads CASSLSGQGGETQYF. The CDR3 bases are TGCGCCAGCAGCTTGTCCGGACAGGGCGGCGAGACCCAGTACTTC. The full variable domain, in which reference TRBV5-1 and TRBJ2-5 provide the parts outside the CDR3, is KAGVTQTPRYLIKTRGQQVTLSCSPISGHRSVSWYQQTPGQGLQFLFEYFSETQRNKGNFPGRFSGRQFSNSRSEMNVSTLELGDSALYLCASSLSGQGGETQYFGPGTRLLVL.

This clone was observed a single time. The chain joins TRBV6-1 to TRBJ1-1; D uncertain. The CDR3 extends over 13 amino acids. Trimming pared 5 bases from V and 8 bases from J, leaving 15 bases between. From germline, CDR1 is MNHNS and CDR2 SASEGT. In nucleotides, the CDR3 is TGTGCCAGCAGTCAACAGAGTACCGAGGAAGCTTTCTTT. It codes for CASSQQSTEEAFF.

The rearrangement joins TRBV28 to TRBJ1-1; TRBD1 agrees at 11 bases. Germline CDR1 and CDR2: MDHEN and SYDVKM. V dropped 3 bases and J dropped 0; count of bases not matched to a gene: 3. The CDR3 spans 16 residues. The CDR3 is CASSLGTGGLNTEAFF. CDR3 DNA sequence: TGTGCCAGCAGTTTGGGGACAGGGGGACTGAACACTGAAGCTTTCTTT. Using reference TRBV28 and TRBJ1-1 for the parts outside the CDR3, the full variable domain is DVKVTQSSRYLVKRTGEKVFLECVQDMDHENMFWYRQDPGLGLRLIYFSYDVKMKEKGDIPEGYSVSREKKERFSLILESASTNQTSMYLCASSLGTGGLNTEAFFGQGTRLTVV.

This clone was seen just once. The chain couples TRBV5-1 to TRBJ1-2, with a tentative D call TRBD1 (6 bases). Germline CDR1 reads SGHRS; CDR2 reads YFSETQ. This CDR3 spans 14 amino acids. Trimming removed 2 bases at V and 7 bases at J, with 15 bases between. The CDR3 protein is CASSFARGESGYTF. CDR3 coding DNA: TGCGCCAGCAGCTTTGCCAGGGGAGAAAGTGGCTACACCTTC. Complete variable domain (other parts from reference TRBV5-1 and TRBJ1-2): KAGVTQTPRYLIKTRGQQVTLSCSPISGHRSVSWYQQTPGQGLQFLFEYFSETQRNKGNFPGRFSGRQFSNSRSEMNVSTLELGDSALYLCASSFARGESGYTFGSGTRLTVV.

This clone occurred once. The chain employs TRBV30 and TRBJ2-1; TRBD1 might be the D (6 bases). The CDR3 sequence is 15 residues long. Germline V lookup: CDR1 GTSNPN, CDR2 SVGIG (reference sequence). Trimming shortened V by 3 bases and J by 4 bases, and 16 bases separated the two germline ends. CDR3 region: CAWRVGTLDYNEQFF. CDR3 bases: TGTGCCTGGAGGGTAGGGACATTAGATTACAATGAGCAGTTCTTC.